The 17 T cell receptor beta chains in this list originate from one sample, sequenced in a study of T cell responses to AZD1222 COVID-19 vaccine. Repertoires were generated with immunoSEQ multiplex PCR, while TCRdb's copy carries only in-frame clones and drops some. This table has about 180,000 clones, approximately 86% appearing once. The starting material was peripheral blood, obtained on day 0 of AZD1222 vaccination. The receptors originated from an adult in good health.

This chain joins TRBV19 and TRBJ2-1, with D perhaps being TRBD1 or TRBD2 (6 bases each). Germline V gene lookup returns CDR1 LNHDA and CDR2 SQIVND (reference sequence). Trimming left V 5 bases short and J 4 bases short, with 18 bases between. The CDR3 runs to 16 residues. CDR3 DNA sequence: TGTGCCAGTAGTCCATGGGGGGACACTCTATACAATGAGCAGTTCTTC. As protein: CASSPWGDTLYNEQFF.

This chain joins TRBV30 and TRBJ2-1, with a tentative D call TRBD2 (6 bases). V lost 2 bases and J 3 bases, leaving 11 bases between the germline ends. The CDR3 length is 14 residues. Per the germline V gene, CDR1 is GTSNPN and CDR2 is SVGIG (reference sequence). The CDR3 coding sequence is TGTGCCTGGAGTACCCTCGGGGGCTACAATGAGCAGTTCTTC. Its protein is CAWSTLGGYNEQFF.

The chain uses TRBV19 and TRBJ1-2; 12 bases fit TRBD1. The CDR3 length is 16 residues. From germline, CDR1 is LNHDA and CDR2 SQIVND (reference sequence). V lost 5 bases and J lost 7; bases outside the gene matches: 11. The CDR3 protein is CASSVNQGQGAVGYTF. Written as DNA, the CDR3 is TGTGCCAGTAGTGTAAACCAGGGACAGGGGGCGGTTGGCTACACCTTC.

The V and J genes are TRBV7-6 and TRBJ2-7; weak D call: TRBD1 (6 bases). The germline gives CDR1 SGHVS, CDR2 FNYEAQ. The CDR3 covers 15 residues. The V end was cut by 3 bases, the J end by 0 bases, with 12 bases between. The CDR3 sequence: CASSFSQGISYEQYF. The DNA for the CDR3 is TGTGCCAGCAGCTTCTCACAGGGTATCTCCTACGAGCAGTACTTC.

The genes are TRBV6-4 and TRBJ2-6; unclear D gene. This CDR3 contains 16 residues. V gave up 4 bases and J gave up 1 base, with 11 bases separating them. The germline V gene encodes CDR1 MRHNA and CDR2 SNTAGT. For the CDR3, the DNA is TGTGCCAGCAGTGGGGTCCTAGGGTCTGGGGCCAACGTCCTGACTTTC. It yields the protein CASSGVLGSGANVLTF.

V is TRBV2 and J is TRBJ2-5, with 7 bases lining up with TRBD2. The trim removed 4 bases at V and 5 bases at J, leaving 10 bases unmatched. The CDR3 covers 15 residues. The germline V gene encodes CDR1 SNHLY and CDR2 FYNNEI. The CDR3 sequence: CASSGGFSREETQYF. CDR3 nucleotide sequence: TGTGCCAGCAGTGGAGGTTTTTCGCGGGAGGAGACCCAGTACTTC.

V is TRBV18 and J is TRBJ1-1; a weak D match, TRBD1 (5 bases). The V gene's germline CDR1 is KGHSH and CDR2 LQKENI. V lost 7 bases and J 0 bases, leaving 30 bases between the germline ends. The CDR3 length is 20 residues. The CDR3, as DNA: TGTGCCAGCTACCCAGACCCTCTGAGTCGGGCAGGGTGGGTGAACACTGAAGCTTTCTTT. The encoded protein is CASYPDPLSRAGWVNTEAFF.

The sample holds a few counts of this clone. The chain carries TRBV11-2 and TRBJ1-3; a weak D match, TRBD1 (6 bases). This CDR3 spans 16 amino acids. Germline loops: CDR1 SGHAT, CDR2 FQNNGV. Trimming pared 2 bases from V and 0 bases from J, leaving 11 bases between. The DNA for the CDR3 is TGTGCCAGCAGCTTACGCGGGGGCCTCTCTGGAAACACCATATATTTT. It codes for CASSLRGGLSGNTIYF.

Written as DNA, the CDR3 is TGTGCCAGCAGGAGCTCTGGGGCCAACGTCCTGACTTTC. The encoded protein is CASRSSGANVLTF. This chain joins TRBV2 and TRBJ2-6; D is unresolved. The CDR3 spans 13 residues. Between the trimmed V and J ends, which lost 6 bases and 0 bases, there was a span of 3 bases. From germline, CDR1 is SNHLY and CDR2 FYNNEI. The full variable domain, in which reference TRBV2 and TRBJ2-6 provide the parts outside the CDR3, is EPEVTQTPSHQVTQMGQEVILRCVPISNHLYFYWYRQILGQKVEFLVSFYNNEISEKSEIFDDQFSVERPDGSNFTLKIRSTKLEDSAMYFCASRSSGANVLTFGAGSRLTVL.

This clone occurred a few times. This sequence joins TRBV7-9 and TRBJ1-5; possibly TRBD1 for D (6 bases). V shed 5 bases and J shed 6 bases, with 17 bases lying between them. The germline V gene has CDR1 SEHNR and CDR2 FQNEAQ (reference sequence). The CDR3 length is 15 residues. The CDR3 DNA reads TGTGCCAGCAGCCCAACCGGGGTGACAGGTCAGCCCCAGCATTTT. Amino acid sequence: CASSPTGVTGQPQHF.

The CDR3 spells CASSYSTGAVTGELFF. The CDR3 DNA reads as TGTGCCAGCAGTTACTCGACAGGGGCGGTCACCGGGGAGCTGTTTTTT. The V gene is TRBV6-6, the J gene TRBJ2-2; 8 bases align to TRBD1. J was trimmed by 4 bases and V by 0 bases; bases with no gene match: 4. This CDR3 has 16 amino acids. Germline lookup yields CDR1 MNHNY and CDR2 SVGAGI (reference sequence).

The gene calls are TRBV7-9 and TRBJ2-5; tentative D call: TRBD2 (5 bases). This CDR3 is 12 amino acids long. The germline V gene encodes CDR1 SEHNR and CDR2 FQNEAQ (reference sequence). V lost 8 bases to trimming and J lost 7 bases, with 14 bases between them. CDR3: CASCPDGGTQYF. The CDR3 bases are TGTGCCAGCTGCCCTGACGGAGGGACCCAGTACTTC.

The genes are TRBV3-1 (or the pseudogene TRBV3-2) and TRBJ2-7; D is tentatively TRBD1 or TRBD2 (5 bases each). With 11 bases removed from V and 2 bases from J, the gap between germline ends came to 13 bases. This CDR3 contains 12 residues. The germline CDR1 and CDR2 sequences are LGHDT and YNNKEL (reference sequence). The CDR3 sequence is CAVGDRAYEQYF. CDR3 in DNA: TGTGCCGTAGGGGACCGAGCCTACGAGCAGTACTTC.

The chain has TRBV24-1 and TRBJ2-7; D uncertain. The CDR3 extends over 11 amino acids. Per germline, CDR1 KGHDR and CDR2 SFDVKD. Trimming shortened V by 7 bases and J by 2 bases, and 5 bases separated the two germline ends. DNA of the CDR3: TGTGCCACCAGGGGAACCTACGAGCAGTACTTC. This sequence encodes CATRGTYEQYF.

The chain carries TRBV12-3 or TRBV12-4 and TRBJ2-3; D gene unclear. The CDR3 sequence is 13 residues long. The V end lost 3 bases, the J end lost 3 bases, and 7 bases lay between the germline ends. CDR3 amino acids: CASSLARTDTQYF. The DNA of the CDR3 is TGTGCCAGCAGTTTGGCGCGTACAGATACGCAGTATTTT.

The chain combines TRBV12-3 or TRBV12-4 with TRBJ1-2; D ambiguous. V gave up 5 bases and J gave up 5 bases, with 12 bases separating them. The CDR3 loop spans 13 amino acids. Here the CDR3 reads CASSQGSSYGYTF. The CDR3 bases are TGTGCCAGCAGTCAAGGGAGTTCGTATGGCTACACCTTC.

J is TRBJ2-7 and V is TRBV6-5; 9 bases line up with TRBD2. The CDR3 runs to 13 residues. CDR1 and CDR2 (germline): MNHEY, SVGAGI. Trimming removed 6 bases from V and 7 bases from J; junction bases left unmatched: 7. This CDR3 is CASSFSSGVEQYF. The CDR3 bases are TGTGCCAGCAGCTTTTCTAGCGGGGTTGAGCAGTACTTC.